At least ten counts were recorded for the clone carrying this T cell receptor (beta chain). What it recognizes is unknown. This record belongs to a study of Graves' ophthalmopathy and Graves' hyperthyroidism. About the study: Ophthalmopathy not arising within 18 months of follow-up defined hyperthyroidism as stable. Whole-study findings and limits: This model predicted ophthalmopathy progression (sensitivity roughly 64%, specificity around 72%).

Hyperthyroidism patients, all newly diagnosed, had under 2 months' duration and ages of 18 to 65. Researchers turned away patients with other autoimmune diseases, uncontrolled infections, pregnancy or lactation. RNA served as the template for amplifying TCR beta CDR3 regions. RT-PCR with HTBI primers came first, then second-round multiplex PCR. From the multiplex PCR reads, TCRdb called clonotypes with MiXCR, one entry per CDR3 protein. The data contain around 1,200,000 distinct CDR3 sequences, 35% to 40% of them singletons. Looked up from germline, CDR1 is DFQATT and CDR2 is SNEGSKA (reference sequence). The CDR3 length is 15 residues. V was trimmed by 0 bases and J by 5 bases, leaving 16 bases between them.

The J gene is TRBJ2-5, the V gene TRBV20-1; weak D call: TRBD1 (6 bases). The clonotype was recovered from an adult man with Graves' hyperthyroidism. Sequenced: peripheral blood or thyroid tissue (not recorded which). CDR3: CSARETGSWRETQYF. In DNA, the CDR3 is TGCAGTGCTAGAGAAACAGGGTCGTGGAGGGAGACCCAGTACTTC.